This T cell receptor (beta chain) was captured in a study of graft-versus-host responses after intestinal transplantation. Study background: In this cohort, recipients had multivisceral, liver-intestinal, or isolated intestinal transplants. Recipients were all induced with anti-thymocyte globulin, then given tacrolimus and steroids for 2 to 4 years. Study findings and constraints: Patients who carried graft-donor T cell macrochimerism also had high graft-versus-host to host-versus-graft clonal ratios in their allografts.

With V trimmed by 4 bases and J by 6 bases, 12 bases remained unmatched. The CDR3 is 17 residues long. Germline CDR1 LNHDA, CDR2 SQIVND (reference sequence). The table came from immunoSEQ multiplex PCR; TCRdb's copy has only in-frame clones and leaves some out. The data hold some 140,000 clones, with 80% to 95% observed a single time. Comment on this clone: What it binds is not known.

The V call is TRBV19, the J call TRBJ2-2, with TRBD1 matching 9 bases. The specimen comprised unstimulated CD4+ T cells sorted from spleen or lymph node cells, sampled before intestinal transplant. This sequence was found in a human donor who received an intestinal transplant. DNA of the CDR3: TGTGCCAGTAGTAAACTAACCGGGACAGGGTCTTCCGGGGAGCTGTTTTTT. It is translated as CASSKLTGTGSSGELFF.